Below are 13 T cell receptor beta chains sequenced from a single sample in a study of T cells in localized non-small cell lung cancer. TCRdb keeps only in-frame clones here, not all; method: immunoSEQ multiplex PCR. The sample shows approximately 1,500 clones, less than 30% of them seen only once. The sample here was normal lung tissue next to the tumor, taken before any cancer treatment. All receptors derive from a man aged 40 to 69 with stage III lung adenocarcinoma.

V is TRBV14 and J is TRBJ2-2; 7 nucleotides line up with TRBD1. The CDR3 runs to 17 residues. In germline, CDR1 is SGHDN, CDR2 FVKESK. Trimming cost V 1 base and J 2 bases; bases outside gene matches: 7. For the CDR3, the DNA is TGTGCCAGCAGCCAAGCGGTCAGGGGGACCAACACCGGGGAGCTGTTTTTT. It encodes CASSQAVRGTNTGELFF.

This clone counts as medium-sized. This chain uses TRBV11-3 with TRBJ2-3; 8 bases map to TRBD2. The CDR3 sequence is 16 residues long. Germline V CDR1 and CDR2: SGHNT, YENEEA. After removal of 5 bases from V and 0 bases from J, the junction contained 7 bases not matched to a gene. CDR3 DNA: TGTGCCAGCAGCCAAATTACTAGCGGTAGCACAGATACGCAGTATTTT. Protein product: CASSQITSGSTDTQYF.

This clone occurred a few times. Germline is not matched at one junction end, which may reflect a read error. This chain joins TRBV6-8 and TRBJ1-5; no clear D gene. CDR3 length: 13 residues. Germline V gene data show CDR1 as MNHGY and CDR2 as SAAAGT. The CDR3 sequence is CASEPGSDQPQHF. The CDR3 bases are TGTGCCAGTGAACCAGGTAGCGATCAGCCCCAGCATTTT.

This clone is termed medium-sized (0.01 to 0.1%). The chain recombines TRBV6-1 with TRBJ1-2; D gene uncertain. Looked up from germline, CDR1 is MNHNS and CDR2 is SASEGT. This CDR3 has 16 residues. Trimming took off 1 base at V and 7 bases at J, with 19 bases between the two ends. CDR3 protein: CASSEELWSRAGGYTF. CDR3 nucleotides: TGTGCCAGCAGTGAAGAGTTGTGGTCGAGGGCCGGTGGCTACACCTTC.

The rearrangement links TRBV2 to TRBJ1-1, with D perhaps TRBD1 (6 bases). CDR1 and CDR2 (germline): SNHLY, FYNNEI. CDR3 length equals 14 residues. V lost 6 bases, J lost 2 bases, and 13 bases lay in between. CDR3 in amino acids: CASRGAGTNTEAFF. The CDR3 DNA is TGTGCCAGCAGGGGGGCAGGAACTAACACTGAAGCTTTCTTT.

The J gene is TRBJ1-1, the V gene TRBV11-3, with D maybe TRBD1 (6 bases). Germline V gene data show CDR1 as SGHNT and CDR2 as YENEEA. The length of the CDR3 is 14 residues. The germline V and J ends were trimmed by 3 bases and 1 base, with 9 bases remaining between them. CDR3 amino acids: CASSFRGSNTEAFF. CDR3 DNA: TGTGCCAGCAGCTTCAGGGGCTCGAACACTGAAGCTTTCTTT. The full variable domain, its missing parts supplied by reference TRBV11-3 and TRBJ1-1, is EAGVVQSPRYKIIEKKQPVAFWCNPISGHNTLYWYLQNLGQGPELLIRYENEEAVDDSQLPKDRFSAERLKGVDSTLKIQPAELGDSAVYLCASSFRGSNTEAFFGQGTRLTVV.

The chain links TRBV19 to TRBJ2-6, with TRBD1 matching 9 bases. Trimming at V came to 2 bases and at J to 0 bases, leaving 8 bases not matched to a gene. Germline lookup yields CDR1 LNHDA and CDR2 SQIVND (reference sequence). The CDR3 is 19 residues long. CDR3: CASSISGQGAASGANVLTF. CDR3 DNA sequence: TGTGCCAGTAGTATATCGGGACAGGGCGCAGCCTCTGGGGCCAACGTCCTGACTTTC.

V usage is TRBV19 and J usage is TRBJ2-3; D unclear. CDR3 size: 13 residues. The ends were cut back, 3 bases at V and 7 bases at J, with 11 bases in the middle. CDR1 and CDR2 from the germline V gene are LNHDA and SQIVND (reference sequence). The CDR3 DNA reads as TGTGCCAGTAGTATCCGGTCTTCACATACGCAGTATTTT. It specifies CASSIRSSHTQYF. Variable domain in full (rest from reference TRBV19 and TRBJ2-3): DGGITQSPKYLFRKEGQNVTLSCEQNLNHDAMYWYRQDPGQGLRLIYYSQIVNDFQKGDIAEGYSVSREKKESFPLTVTSAQKNPTAFYLCASSIRSSHTQYFGPGTRLTVL.

A few counts support this clone. The V call is TRBV11-3, the J call TRBJ2-7, with a tentative D call TRBD1 (6 bases). Trimming removed 2 bases at V and 0 bases at J, with 11 bases between. Germline CDR1 SGHNT, CDR2 YENEEA. The CDR3 runs to 15 residues. CDR3 in amino acids: CASSLLQGPSYEQYV. CDR3 coding DNA: TGTGCCAGCAGCTTACTGCAGGGGCCCTCCTACGAGCAGTACGTC.

This clone was picked up a small number of times. A junction boundary mismatches the germline segment, possibly from a read error. This rearrangement joins TRBV6-8 to TRBJ1-1; the D gene is possibly TRBD1 (6 bases). The CDR3 extends over 13 amino acids. Germline CDR1 reads MNHGY; CDR2 reads SAAAGT. DNA for the CDR3: TGTGCCATCAGTGCAGGGAGGGGGACTGAAGCTTTCTTT. Its protein is CAISAGRGTEAFF.

This sequence joins TRBV6-8 and TRBJ1-5; D gene uncertain. V lost 5 bases and J 0 bases, leaving 23 bases between the germline ends. The CDR3 runs to 19 residues. Germline V CDR1 and CDR2: MNHGY, SAAAGT. The CDR3 DNA sequence: TGTGCCAGCAGTCACCGGCGGGGTATGCAAATTAATAGCAATCAGCCCCAGCATTTT. Translation: CASSHRRGMQINSNQPQHF.

This clone was observed a few times. The chain joins TRBV29-1 to TRBJ2-5; 14 bases agree with TRBD2. CDR3 length equals 17 residues. Per the germline V gene, CDR1 is SQVTM and CDR2 is ANQGSEA. Trimming at V came to 2 bases and at J to 4 bases, leaving 9 bases not matched to a gene. CDR3 nucleotides: TGCAGCGTTGAAACACCGGGACTAGCGGGAGTAGCAGAGACCCAGTACTTC. Translating it yields CSVETPGLAGVAETQYF.

This clone was detected only a few times. The chain links TRBV19 to TRBJ2-1; perhaps TRBD2 as D (5 bases). From germline, CDR1 is LNHDA and CDR2 SQIVND (reference sequence). V dropped 2 bases and J dropped 8 bases, with 7 bases sitting between them. The CDR3 length is 12 residues. The CDR3 coding sequence is TGTGCCAGTAGTATAATGAGGGATGAGCAGTTCTTC. Protein sequence: CASSIMRDEQFF. The entire variable domain, with the rest obtained from reference TRBV19 and TRBJ2-1, is as follows: DGGITQSPKYLFRKEGQNVTLSCEQNLNHDAMYWYRQDPGQGLRLIYYSQIVNDFQKGDIAEGYSVSREKKESFPLTVTSAQKNPTAFYLCASSIMRDEQFFGPGTRLTVL.